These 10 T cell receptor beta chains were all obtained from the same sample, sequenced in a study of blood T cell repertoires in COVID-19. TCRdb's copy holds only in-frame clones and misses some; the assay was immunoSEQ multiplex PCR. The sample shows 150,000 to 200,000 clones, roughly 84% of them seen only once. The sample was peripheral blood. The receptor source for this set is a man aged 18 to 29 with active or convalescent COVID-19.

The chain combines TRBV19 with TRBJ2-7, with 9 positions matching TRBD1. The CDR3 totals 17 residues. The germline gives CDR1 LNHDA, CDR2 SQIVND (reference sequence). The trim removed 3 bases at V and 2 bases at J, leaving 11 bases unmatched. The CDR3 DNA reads TGTGCCAGTAGTATCTCAGGGACAGGGTTAGGAACCTACGAGCAGTACTTC. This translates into CASSISGTGLGTYEQYF.

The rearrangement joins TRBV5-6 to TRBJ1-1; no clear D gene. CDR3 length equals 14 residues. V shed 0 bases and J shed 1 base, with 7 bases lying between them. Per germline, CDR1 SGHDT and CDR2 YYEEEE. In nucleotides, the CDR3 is TGTGCCAGCAGCTTGGTGACAACGAACACTGAAGCTTTCTTT. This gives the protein CASSLVTTNTEAFF. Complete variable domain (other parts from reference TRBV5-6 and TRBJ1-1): DAGVTQSPTHLIKTRGQQVTLRCSPKSGHDTVSWYQQALGQGPQFIFQYYEEEERQRGNFPDRFSGHQFPNYSSELNVNALLLGDSALYLCASSLVTTNTEAFFGQGTRLTVV.

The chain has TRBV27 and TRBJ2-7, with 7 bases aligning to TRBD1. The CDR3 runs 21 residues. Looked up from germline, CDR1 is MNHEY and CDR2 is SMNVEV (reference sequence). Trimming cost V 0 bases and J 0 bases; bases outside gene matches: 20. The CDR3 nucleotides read TGTGCCAGCAGTTTATCCCCCTCCTTCTCCGAGACAGGGTCATCCTCCTACGAGCAGTACTTC. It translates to CASSLSPSFSETGSSSYEQYF.

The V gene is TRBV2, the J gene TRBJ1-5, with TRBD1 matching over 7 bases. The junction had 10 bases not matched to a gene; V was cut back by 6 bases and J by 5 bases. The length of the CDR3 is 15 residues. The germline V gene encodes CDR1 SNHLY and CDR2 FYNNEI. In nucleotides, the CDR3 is TGTGCCAGCAGCCAAAGGACAGGACTATATCAGCCCCAGCATTTT. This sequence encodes CASSQRTGLYQPQHF.

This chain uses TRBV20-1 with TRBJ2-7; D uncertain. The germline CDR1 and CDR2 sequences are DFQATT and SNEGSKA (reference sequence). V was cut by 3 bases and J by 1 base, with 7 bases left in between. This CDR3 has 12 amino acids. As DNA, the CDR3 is TGCAGTGCTAGTCCAGAATCCTACGAGCAGTACTTC. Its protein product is CSASPESYEQYF.

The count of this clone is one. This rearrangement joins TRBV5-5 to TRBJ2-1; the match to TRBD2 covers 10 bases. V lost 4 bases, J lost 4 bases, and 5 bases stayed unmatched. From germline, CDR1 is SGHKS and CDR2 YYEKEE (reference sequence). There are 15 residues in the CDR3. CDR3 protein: CASSLSGGQYNEQFF. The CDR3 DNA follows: TGTGCCAGCAGCCTTAGCGGGGGGCAATACAATGAGCAGTTCTTC. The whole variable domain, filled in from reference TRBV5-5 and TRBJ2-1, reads DAGVTQSPTHLIKTRGQQVTLRCSPISGHKSVSWYQQVLGQGPQFIFQYYEKEERGRGNFPDRFSARQFPNYSSELNVNALLLGDSALYLCASSLSGGQYNEQFFGPGTRLTVL.

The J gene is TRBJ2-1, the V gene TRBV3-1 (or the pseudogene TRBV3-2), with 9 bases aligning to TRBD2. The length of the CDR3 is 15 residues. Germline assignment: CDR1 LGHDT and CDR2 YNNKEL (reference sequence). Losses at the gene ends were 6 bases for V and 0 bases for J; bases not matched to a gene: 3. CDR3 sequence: CASRTSGYSYNEQFF. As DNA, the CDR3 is TGTGCCAGCAGGACTAGCGGCTACTCCTACAATGAGCAGTTCTTC.

The CDR3 sequence: CASSPHFRQGRMSGYTF. The CDR3, as DNA: TGTGCCAGCAGCCCGCACTTTCGACAGGGAAGGATGAGTGGCTACACCTTC. The rearrangement links TRBV4-2 to TRBJ1-2; TRBD1 matches at 7 bases. Per the germline V gene, CDR1 is LGHNA and CDR2 is YNFKEQ. V dropped 4 bases and J dropped 7; count of bases not matched to a gene: 18. This CDR3 has 17 residues.

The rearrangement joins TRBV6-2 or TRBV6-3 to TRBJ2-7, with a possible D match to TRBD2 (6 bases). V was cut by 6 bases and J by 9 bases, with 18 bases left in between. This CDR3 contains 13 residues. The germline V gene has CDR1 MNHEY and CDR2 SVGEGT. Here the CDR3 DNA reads TGTGCCAGCAGCCACCGGGAGCATGGGAGGCAGTACTTC. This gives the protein CASSHREHGRQYF.

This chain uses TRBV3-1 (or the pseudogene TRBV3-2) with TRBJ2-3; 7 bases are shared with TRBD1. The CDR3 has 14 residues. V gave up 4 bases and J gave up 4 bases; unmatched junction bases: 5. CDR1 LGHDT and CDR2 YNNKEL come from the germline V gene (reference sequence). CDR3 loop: CASSRQTGSDTQYF. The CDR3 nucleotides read TGTGCCAGCAGCCGCCAGACAGGGTCAGATACGCAGTATTTT.